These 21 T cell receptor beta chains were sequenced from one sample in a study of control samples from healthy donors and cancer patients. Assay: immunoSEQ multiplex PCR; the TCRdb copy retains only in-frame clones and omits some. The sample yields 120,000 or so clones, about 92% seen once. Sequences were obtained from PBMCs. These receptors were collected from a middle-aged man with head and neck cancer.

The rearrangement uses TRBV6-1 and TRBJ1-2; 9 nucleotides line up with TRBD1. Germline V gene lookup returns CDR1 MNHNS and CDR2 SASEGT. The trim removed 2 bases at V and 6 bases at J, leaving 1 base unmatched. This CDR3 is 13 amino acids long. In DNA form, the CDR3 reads TGTGCCAGCAGTGAAAACAGGGGGCATGGCTACACCTTC. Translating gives CASSENRGHGYTF.

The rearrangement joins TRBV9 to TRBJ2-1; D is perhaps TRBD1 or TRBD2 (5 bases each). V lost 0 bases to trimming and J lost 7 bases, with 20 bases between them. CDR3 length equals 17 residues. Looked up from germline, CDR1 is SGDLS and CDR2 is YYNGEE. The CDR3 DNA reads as TGTGCCAGCAGCGTAGCCCCCGGATGGGGGACCTTAAATGAGCAGTTCTTC. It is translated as CASSVAPGWGTLNEQFF. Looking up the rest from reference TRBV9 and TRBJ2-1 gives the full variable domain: DSGVTQTPKHLITATGQRVTLRCSPRSGDLSVYWYQQSLDQGLQFLIQYYNGEERAKGNILERFSAQQFPDLHSELNLSSLELGDSALYFCASSVAPGWGTLNEQFFGPGTRLTVL.

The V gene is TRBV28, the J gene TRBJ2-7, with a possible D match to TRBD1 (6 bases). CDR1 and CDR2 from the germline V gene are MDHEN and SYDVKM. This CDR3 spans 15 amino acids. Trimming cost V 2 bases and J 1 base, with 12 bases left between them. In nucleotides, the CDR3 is TGTGCCAGCAGTTTAAGGGACATTAGTTCCTACGAGCAGTACTTC. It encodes CASSLRDISSYEQYF.

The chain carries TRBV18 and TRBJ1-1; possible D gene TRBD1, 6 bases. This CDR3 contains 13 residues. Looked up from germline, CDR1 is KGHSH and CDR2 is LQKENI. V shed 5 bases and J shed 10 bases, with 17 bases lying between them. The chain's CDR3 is CASSSRDTRSAFF. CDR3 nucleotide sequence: TGTGCCAGCTCATCCCGGGACACCAGGTCAGCTTTCTTT.

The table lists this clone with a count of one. The CDR3 nucleotides are TGTGCCAGCAGTTACTCCACAGGGGGAAACGAGCAGTACTTC. Translated: CASSYSTGGNEQYF. The chain joins TRBV6-2 or TRBV6-3 to TRBJ2-7, with 8 bases aligning to TRBD1. Trimming removed 0 bases from V and 5 bases from J; junction bases left unmatched: 3. This CDR3 has 14 amino acids. CDR1 is MNHEY, CDR2 SVGEGT, per germline.

CDR3: CASSHIQETQYF. The CDR3 bases are TGTGCCAGCAGCCACATCCAAGAGACCCAGTACTTC. V and J are TRBV16 and TRBJ2-5; no firm D call. V shed 3 bases and J shed 1 base, with 3 bases lying between them. CDR1 and CDR2 from the germline V gene are KGHSY and FQNENV. The CDR3 covers 12 residues.

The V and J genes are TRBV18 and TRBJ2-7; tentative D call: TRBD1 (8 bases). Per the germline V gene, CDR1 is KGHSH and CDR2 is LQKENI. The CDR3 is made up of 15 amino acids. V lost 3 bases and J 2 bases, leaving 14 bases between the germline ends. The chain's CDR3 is CASSPTGGGPYEQYF. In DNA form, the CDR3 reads TGTGCCAGCTCACCCACAGGGGGGGGACCCTACGAGCAGTACTTC.

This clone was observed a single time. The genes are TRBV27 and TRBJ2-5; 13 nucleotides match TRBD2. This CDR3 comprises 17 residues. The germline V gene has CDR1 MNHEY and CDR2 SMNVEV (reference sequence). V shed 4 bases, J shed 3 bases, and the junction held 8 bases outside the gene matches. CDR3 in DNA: TGTGCCAGCAGTTCCGGACTAGCGGGGGTACTCGAAGAGACCCAGTACTTC. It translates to CASSSGLAGVLEETQYF.

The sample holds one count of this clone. This CDR3 reads CASSARIESGANVLTF. The CDR3 DNA reads as TGTGCCAGCAGCGCTCGAATAGAGTCTGGGGCCAACGTCCTGACTTTC. This chain uses TRBV9 with TRBJ2-6; D gene uncertain. V dropped 3 bases and J dropped 1 base, with 11 bases sitting between them. The CDR3 spans 16 residues. Germline CDR1 and CDR2: SGDLS and YYNGEE.

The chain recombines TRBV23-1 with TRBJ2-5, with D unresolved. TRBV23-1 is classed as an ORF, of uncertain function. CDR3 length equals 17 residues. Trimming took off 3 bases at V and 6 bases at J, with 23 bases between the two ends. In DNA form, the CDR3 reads TGCGCCAGCAGTCAGGCCCCTCCACCCTGCGAGATACAGACCCAGTACTTC. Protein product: CASSQAPPPCEIQTQYF.

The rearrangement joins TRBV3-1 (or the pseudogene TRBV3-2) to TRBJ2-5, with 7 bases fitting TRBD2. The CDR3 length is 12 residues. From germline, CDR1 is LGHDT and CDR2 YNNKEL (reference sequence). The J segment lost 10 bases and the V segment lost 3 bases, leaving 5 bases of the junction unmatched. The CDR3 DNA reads TGTGCCAGCAGCCACGGGGGGAGAGGCCAGTACTTC. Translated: CASSHGGRGQYF.

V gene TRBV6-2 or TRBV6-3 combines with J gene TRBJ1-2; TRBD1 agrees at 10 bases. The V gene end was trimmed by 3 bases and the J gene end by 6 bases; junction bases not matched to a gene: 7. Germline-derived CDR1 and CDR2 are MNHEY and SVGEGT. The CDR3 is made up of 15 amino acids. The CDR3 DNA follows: TGTGCCAGCAGTTATAATGGAGGACAGGGGGATGGCTACACCTTC. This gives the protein CASSYNGGQGDGYTF.

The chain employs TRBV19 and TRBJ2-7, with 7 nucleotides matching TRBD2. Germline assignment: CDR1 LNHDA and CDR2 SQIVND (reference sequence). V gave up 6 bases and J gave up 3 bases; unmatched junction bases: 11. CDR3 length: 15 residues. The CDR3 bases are TGTGCCAGTAGCCGTAAAGCGGGGCCTAACTACGAGCAGTACTTC. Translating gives CASSRKAGPNYEQYF.

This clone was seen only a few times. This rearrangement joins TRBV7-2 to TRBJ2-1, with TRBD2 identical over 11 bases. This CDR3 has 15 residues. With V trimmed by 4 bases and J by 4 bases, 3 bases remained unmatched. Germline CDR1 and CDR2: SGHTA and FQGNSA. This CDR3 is CASSSRLAGYNEQFF. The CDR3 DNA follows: TGTGCCAGCAGCTCGAGACTAGCGGGGTACAATGAGCAGTTCTTC.

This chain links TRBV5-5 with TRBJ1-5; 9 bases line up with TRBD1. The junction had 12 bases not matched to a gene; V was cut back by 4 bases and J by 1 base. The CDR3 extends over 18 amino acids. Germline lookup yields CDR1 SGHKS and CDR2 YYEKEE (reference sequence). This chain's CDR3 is CASSPGTGKVLSNQPQHF. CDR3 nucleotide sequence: TGTGCCAGCAGCCCCGGGACAGGGAAAGTCCTAAGCAATCAGCCCCAGCATTTT.

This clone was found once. CDR3 DNA: TGCGCCAGCAGCTTACAAAGCTCCTACAATGAGCAGTTCTTC. This encodes CASSLQSSYNEQFF. The chain links TRBV5-1 to TRBJ2-1; D remains unclear. From germline, CDR1 is SGHRS and CDR2 YFSETQ. The CDR3 runs to 14 residues. V lost 2 bases and J 0 bases, leaving 6 bases between the germline ends.

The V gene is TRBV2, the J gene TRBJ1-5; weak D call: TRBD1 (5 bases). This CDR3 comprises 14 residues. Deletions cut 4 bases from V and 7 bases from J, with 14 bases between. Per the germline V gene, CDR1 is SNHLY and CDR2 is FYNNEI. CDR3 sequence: CASSGAGFWQPQHF. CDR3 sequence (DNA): TGTGCCAGCAGTGGGGCAGGGTTCTGGCAGCCCCAGCATTTT.

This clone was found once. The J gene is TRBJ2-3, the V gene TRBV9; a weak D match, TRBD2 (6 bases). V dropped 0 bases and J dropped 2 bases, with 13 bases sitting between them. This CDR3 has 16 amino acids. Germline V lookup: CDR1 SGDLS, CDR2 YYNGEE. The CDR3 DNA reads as TGTGCCAGCAGCGTAGGAAATCGGGGGACCACAGATACGCAGTATTTT. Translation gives CASSVGNRGTTDTQYF. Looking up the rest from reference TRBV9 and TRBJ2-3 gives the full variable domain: DSGVTQTPKHLITATGQRVTLRCSPRSGDLSVYWYQQSLDQGLQFLIQYYNGEERAKGNILERFSAQQFPDLHSELNLSSLELGDSALYFCASSVGNRGTTDTQYFGPGTRLTVL.

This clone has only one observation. The CDR3: CASSSTSGGEETQYF. In DNA, the CDR3 is TGTGCCAGCAGCTCTACTAGCGGGGGCGAAGAGACCCAGTACTTC. The chain recombines TRBV5-4 with TRBJ2-5; 11 nucleotides line up with TRBD2. The CDR3 is made up of 15 amino acids. With V trimmed by 3 bases and J by 3 bases, 4 bases remained unmatched. CDR1 SGHNT and CDR2 YYREEE come from the germline V gene (reference sequence).

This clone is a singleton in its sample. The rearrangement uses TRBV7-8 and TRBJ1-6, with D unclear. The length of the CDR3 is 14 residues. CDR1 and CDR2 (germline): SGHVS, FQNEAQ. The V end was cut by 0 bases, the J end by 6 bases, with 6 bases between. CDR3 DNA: TGTGCCAGCAGCTTAGCACTGCTTAATTCACCCCTCCACTTT. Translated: CASSLALLNSPLHF.

In DNA form, the CDR3 reads TGTGCCAGCAGCTTAGTGGGCGGGGAAGGAGATACGCAGTATTTT. It specifies CASSLVGGEGDTQYF. V is TRBV11-2 and J is TRBJ2-3; TRBD2 might be the D (6 bases). With 1 base removed from V and 5 bases from J, the gap between germline ends came to 13 bases. In germline, CDR1 is SGHAT, CDR2 FQNNGV. CDR3 size: 15 residues. The full variable domain, in which reference TRBV11-2 and TRBJ2-3 provide the parts outside the CDR3, is EAGVAQSPRYKIIEKRQSVAFWCNPISGHATLYWYQQILGQGPKLLIQFQNNGVVDDSQLPKDRFSAERLKGVDSTLKIQPAKLEDSAVYLCASSLVGGEGDTQYFGPGTRLTVL.